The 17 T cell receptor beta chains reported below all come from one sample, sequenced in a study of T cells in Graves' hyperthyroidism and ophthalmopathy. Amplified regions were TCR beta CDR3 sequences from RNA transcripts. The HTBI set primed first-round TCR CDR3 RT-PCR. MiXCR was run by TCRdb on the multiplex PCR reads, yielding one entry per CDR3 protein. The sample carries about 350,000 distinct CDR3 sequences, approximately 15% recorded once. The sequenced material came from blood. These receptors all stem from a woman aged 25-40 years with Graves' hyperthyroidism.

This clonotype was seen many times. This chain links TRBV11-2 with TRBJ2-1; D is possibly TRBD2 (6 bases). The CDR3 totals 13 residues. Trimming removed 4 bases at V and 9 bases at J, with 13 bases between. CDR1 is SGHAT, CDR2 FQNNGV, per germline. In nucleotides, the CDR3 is TGTGCCAGCAGCTCGACTAGGAAGGGTGAGCAGTTCTTC. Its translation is CASSSTRKGEQFF.

The CDR3 DNA is TGTGCCAGCAGTCACCTATCAGGGGGCAATGAGCAGTTCTTC. Protein: CASSHLSGGNEQFF. The chain is built from TRBV28 and TRBJ2-1, with 7 bases identical to TRBD1. This CDR3 contains 14 residues. The V segment lost 5 bases and the J segment 6 bases; nucleotides outside the gene matches: 7. Germline assignment: CDR1 MDHEN and CDR2 SYDVKM.

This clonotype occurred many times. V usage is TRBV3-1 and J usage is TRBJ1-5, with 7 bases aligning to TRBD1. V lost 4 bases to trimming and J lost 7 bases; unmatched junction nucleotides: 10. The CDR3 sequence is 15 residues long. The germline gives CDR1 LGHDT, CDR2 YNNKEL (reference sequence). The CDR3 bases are TGTGCCAGCAGCCCGGCCCAGGGGGGAGCGCAGCCCCAGCATTTT. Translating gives CASSPAQGGAQPQHF.

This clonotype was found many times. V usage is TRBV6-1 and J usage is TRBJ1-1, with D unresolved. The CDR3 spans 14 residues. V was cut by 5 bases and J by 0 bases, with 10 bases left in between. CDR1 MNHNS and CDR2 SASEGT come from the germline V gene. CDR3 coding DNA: TGTGCCAGCAGTCCATCCCGGCTGAACACTGAAGCTTTCTTT. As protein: CASSPSRLNTEAFF.

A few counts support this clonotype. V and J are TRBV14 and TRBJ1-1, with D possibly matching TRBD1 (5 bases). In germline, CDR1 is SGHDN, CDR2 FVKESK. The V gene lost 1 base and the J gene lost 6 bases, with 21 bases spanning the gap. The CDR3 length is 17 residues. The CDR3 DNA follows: TGTGCCAGCAGCCAAGGTCCGCCAGGAGGGGCCGACGCTGAAGCTTTCTTT. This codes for CASSQGPPGGADAEAFF.

This CDR3 is CASSEGGFGSPLHF. CDR3 sequence (DNA): TGTGCCAGCAGTGAGGGGGGGTTCGGATCACCCCTCCACTTT. The chain employs TRBV2 and TRBJ1-6; D perhaps matches TRBD1 (5 bases). This CDR3 is 14 amino acids long. Germline V gene data show CDR1 as SNHLY and CDR2 as FYNNEI. Trimming stripped 3 bases from V and 10 bases from J, with 13 bases between.

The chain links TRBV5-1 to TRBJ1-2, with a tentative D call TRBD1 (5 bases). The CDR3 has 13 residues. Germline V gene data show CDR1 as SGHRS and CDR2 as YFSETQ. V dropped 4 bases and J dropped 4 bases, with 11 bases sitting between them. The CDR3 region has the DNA TGCGCCAGCAGCCAACAGGCTGCCTATGGCTACACCTTC. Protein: CASSQQAAYGYTF.

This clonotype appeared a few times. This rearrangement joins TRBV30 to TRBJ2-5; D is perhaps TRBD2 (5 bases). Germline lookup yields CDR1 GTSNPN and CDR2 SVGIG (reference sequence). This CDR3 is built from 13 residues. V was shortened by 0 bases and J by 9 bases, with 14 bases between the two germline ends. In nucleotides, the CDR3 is TGTGCCTGGAGTGTAGGGTTCGCCGGGGCCCAGTACTTC. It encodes CAWSVGFAGAQYF.

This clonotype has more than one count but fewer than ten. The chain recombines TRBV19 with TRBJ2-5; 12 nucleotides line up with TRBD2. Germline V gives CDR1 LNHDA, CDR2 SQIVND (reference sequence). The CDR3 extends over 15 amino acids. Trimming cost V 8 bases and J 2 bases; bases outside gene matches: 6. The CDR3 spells CASGRLAGVQETQYF. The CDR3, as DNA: TGTGCCAGTGGTAGACTAGCGGGAGTTCAAGAGACCCAGTACTTC.

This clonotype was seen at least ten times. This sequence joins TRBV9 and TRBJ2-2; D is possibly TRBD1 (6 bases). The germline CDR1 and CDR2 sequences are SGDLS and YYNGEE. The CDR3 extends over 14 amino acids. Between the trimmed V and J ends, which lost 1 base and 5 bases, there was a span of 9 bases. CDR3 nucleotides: TGTGCCAGCAGCGTATACCAGGGGACCGGGGAGCTGTTTTTT. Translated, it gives CASSVYQGTGELFF.

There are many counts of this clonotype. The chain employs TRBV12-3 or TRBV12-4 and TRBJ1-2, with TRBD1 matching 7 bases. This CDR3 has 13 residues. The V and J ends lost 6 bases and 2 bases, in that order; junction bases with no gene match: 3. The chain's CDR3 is CASRLTGNYGYTF. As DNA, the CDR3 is TGTGCCAGCAGGCTGACAGGGAACTATGGCTACACCTTC.

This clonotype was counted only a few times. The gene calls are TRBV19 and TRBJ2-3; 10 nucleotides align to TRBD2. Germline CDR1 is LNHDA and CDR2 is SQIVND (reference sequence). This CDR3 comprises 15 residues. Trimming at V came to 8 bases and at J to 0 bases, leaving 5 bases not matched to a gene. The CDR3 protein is CASGGTSVSTDTQYF. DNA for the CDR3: TGTGCCAGTGGGGGGACTAGCGTTAGCACAGATACGCAGTATTTT.

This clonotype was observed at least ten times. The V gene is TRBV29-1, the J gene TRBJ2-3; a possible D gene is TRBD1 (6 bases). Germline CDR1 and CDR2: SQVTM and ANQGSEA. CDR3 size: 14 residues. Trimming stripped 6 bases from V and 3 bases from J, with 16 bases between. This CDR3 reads CSVTYRASTDTQYF. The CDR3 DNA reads TGCAGCGTCACATACAGGGCCTCAACAGATACGCAGTATTTT.

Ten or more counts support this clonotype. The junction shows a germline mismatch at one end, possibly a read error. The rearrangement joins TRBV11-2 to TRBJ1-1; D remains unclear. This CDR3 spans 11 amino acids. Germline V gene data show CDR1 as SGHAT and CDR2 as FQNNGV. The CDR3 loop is CASRLGSWAFF. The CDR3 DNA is TGTGCCAGCAGATTAGGGAGTTGGGCTTTCTTT.

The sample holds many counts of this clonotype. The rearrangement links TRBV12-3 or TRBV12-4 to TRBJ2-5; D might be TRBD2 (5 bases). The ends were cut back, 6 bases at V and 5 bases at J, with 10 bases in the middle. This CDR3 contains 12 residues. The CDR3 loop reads CASSSPGETQYF. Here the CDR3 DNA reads TGTGCCAGCAGCTCCCCGGGGGAGACCCAGTACTTC.

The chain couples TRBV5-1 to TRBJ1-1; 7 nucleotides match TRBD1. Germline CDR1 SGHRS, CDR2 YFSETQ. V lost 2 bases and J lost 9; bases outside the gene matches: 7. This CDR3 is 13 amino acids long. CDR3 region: CASSFDRAYQAFF. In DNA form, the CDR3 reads TGCGCCAGCAGCTTTGACAGGGCCTACCAAGCTTTCTTT.

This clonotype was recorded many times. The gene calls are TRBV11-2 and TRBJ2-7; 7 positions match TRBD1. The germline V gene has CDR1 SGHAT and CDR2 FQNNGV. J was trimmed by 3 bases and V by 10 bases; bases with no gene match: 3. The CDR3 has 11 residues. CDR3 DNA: TGTGCCACCACAGGGGACTACGAGCAGTACTTC. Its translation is CATTGDYEQYF.